The 14 T cell receptor beta chains reported below all come from one sample, sequenced in a study of beta chain features in type 1 diabetes. The antigens these receptors bind are not known. Findings of the study overall: All four CD4+ subsets from Type 1 diabetes patients carried moderately but significantly shorter TCRB CDR3s.

Expressed TCRB transcripts got sequenced, as all isolated RNA was reverse transcribed. The method was immunoSEQ multiplex PCR; TCRdb's version includes in-frame clones alone and lacks a portion of them. The sample has under 300,000 clones, approximately 20% seen once. Sequencing was carried out using naive CD4+ T cells from blood. These receptors all stem from a woman in her thirties or forties with type 1 diabetes.

This clone was seen only a few times. This rearrangement joins TRBV7-2 to TRBJ2-1; 9 nucleotides line up with TRBD1. The J segment lost 6 bases and the V segment lost 3 bases, leaving 6 bases of the junction unmatched. Germline CDR1 and CDR2: SGHTA and FQGNSA. The CDR3 has 15 amino acids. CDR3 nucleotides: TGTGCCAGCAGCTTCGACAGGGGGAGCGTCAATGAGCAGTTCTTC. This sequence encodes CASSFDRGSVNEQFF.

V and J are TRBV6-5 and TRBJ2-1; 9 bases match TRBD2. Germline values: CDR1 MNHEY, CDR2 SVGAGI. CDR3 length: 15 amino acids. J was trimmed by 6 bases and V by 4 bases; bases with no gene match: 7. In nucleotides, the CDR3 is TGTGCCAGCAGTTCGACTAGCGGTAGATTCAATGAGCAGTTCTTC. Amino acids: CASSSTSGRFNEQFF.

This chain connects TRBV7-3 to TRBJ2-5; TRBD1 matches at 7 bases. CDR3 length: 13 residues. V dropped 5 bases and J dropped 4; count of bases not matched to a gene: 4. The germline V gene has CDR1 SGHTA and CDR2 FQGTGA. The CDR3 sequence: CASSLNRGETQYF. CDR3 bases: TGTGCCAGCAGCCTCAACAGGGGAGAGACCCAGTACTTC.

This clone has only a few counts. J is TRBJ2-7 and V is TRBV6-5, with D maybe TRBD2 (6 bases). Germline values: CDR1 MNHEY, CDR2 SVGAGI. Trimming removed 7 bases at V and 7 bases at J, with 20 bases between. This CDR3 region has 14 residues. CDR3 in DNA: TGTGCCAGCACCGAGAGGCGGGGCCCGGGGGAGCAGTACTTC. Its protein is CASTERRGPGEQYF.

The genes are TRBV7-9 and TRBJ2-7, with 7 nucleotides matching TRBD1. This CDR3 contains 16 residues. The ends lost 5 bases at V and 0 bases at J; junction bases unmatched: 10. Germline V CDR1 and CDR2: SEHNR, FQNEAQ (reference sequence). The CDR3: CASSLRDRIDSYEQYF. CDR3 sequence (DNA): TGTGCCAGCAGCCTACGGGACAGAATCGACTCCTACGAGCAGTACTTC.

V gene TRBV15 combines with J gene TRBJ1-2; a weak D match, TRBD1 (5 bases). The CDR3 is 14 amino acids. The V and J ends lost 9 bases and 2 bases respectively, with 16 bases between them. Germline V CDR1 and CDR2: LNHNV, YYDKDF (reference sequence). This CDR3 is CATHNGGKNYGYTF. In DNA form, the CDR3 reads TGTGCCACTCATAACGGGGGGAAGAACTATGGCTACACCTTC.

This clone has only a few counts. The chain carries TRBV4-3 and TRBJ2-2; 8 positions agree with TRBD2. The CDR3 runs to 15 residues. The ends lost 4 bases at V and 6 bases at J; junction bases unmatched: 7. Germline V lookup: CDR1 LGHNA, CDR2 YSLEER. DNA for the CDR3: TGCGCCAGCAGCCCCGGGACTAGGGACCCCGGGGAGCTGTTTTTT. Amino acids: CASSPGTRDPGELFF.

This chain connects TRBV27 to TRBJ2-3; 14 bases align to TRBD2. V lost 5 bases to trimming and J lost 8 bases; unmatched junction nucleotides: 6. CDR1 and CDR2 (germline): MNHEY, SMNVEV (reference sequence). The CDR3 covers 15 residues. The CDR3 spells CASSPRTSGGSTQYF. The DNA for the CDR3 is TGTGCCAGCAGTCCCCGGACTAGCGGGGGGAGTACGCAGTATTTT.

This chain joins TRBV18 and TRBJ1-5; the D gene is possibly TRBD1 (6 bases). The CDR3 loop spans 14 amino acids. Germline V gene lookup returns CDR1 KGHSH and CDR2 LQKENI. The V end lost 4 bases, the J end lost 7 bases, and 14 bases lay between the germline ends. DNA for the CDR3: TGTGCCAGCTCACTGGACAGCGCCGAACAGCCCCAGCATTTT. Its protein product is CASSLDSAEQPQHF. Looking up the rest from reference TRBV18 and TRBJ1-5 gives the full variable domain: NAGVMQNPRHLVRRRGQEARLRCSPMKGHSHVYWYRQLPEEGLKFMVYLQKENIIDESGMPKERFSAEFPKEGPSILRIQQVVRGDSAAYFCASSLDSAEQPQHFGDGTRLSIL.

The table lists this clone with a few counts. The rearrangement joins TRBV5-1 to TRBJ2-2; maybe TRBD1 (5 bases). Trimming shortened V by 7 bases and J by 5 bases, and 18 bases separated the two germline ends. The CDR3 is 15 amino acids. Germline-derived CDR1 and CDR2 are SGHRS and YFSETQ. The CDR3 DNA sequence: TGCGCCAGCCTACGGACCGAAGCAGGGACCGGGGAGCTGTTTTTT. Protein product: CASLRTEAGTGELFF. Variable domain in full (rest from reference TRBV5-1 and TRBJ2-2): KAGVTQTPRYLIKTRGQQVTLSCSPISGHRSVSWYQQTPGQGLQFLFEYFSETQRNKGNFPGRFSGRQFSNSRSEMNVSTLELGDSALYLCASLRTEAGTGELFFGEGSRLTVL.

The V call is TRBV5-1, the J call TRBJ2-5; D is possibly TRBD1 (5 bases). Per germline, CDR1 SGHRS and CDR2 YFSETQ. Between the trimmed V and J ends, which lost 0 bases and 2 bases, there was a span of 11 bases. The CDR3 contains 15 residues. The CDR3 DNA reads TGCGCCAGCAGCTTGGTAGCTTCAGGGCAAGAGACCCAGTACTTC. Translation gives CASSLVASGQETQYF.

A few counts support this clone. V is TRBV30 and J is TRBJ1-1; no definite D call. The V gene lost 2 bases and the J gene lost 10 bases, with 11 bases spanning the gap. Per germline, CDR1 GTSNPN and CDR2 SVGIG (reference sequence). The CDR3 has 11 residues. CDR3: CAWSSGSSAFF. In DNA form, the CDR3 reads TGTGCCTGGAGTAGTGGGAGTTCAGCTTTCTTT.

This chain links TRBV6-5 with TRBJ2-3; 7 nucleotides align to TRBD2. The trim removed 2 bases at V and 5 bases at J, leaving 7 bases unmatched. Germline values: CDR1 MNHEY, CDR2 SVGAGI. The CDR3 loop spans 15 amino acids. The CDR3 spells CASSYEWGGGDTQYF. As DNA, the CDR3 is TGTGCCAGCAGTTACGAATGGGGCGGGGGAGATACGCAGTATTTT.

The rearrangement links TRBV7-2 to TRBJ2-7; TRBD2 matches 11 bases. The junction had 3 bases not matched to a gene; V was cut back by 0 bases and J by 2 bases. CDR1 and CDR2 (germline): SGHTA, FQGNSA. The CDR3 extends over 16 amino acids. The chain's CDR3 is CASSLATSGAPYEQYF. Here the CDR3 DNA reads TGTGCCAGCAGCTTAGCGACTAGCGGGGCCCCCTACGAGCAGTACTTC.